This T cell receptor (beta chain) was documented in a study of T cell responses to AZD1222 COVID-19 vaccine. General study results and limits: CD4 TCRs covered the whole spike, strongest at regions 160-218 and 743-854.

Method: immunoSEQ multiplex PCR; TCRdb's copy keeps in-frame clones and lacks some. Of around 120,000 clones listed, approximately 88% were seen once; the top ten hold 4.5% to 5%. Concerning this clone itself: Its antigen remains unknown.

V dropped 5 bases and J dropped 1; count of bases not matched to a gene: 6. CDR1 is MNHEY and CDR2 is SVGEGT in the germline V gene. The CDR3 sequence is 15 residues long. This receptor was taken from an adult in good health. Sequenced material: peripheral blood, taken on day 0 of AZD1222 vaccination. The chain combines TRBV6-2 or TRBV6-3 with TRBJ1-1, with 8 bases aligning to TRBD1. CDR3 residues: CASSPDRVGNTEAFF. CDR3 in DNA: TGTGCCAGCAGTCCGGACAGGGTAGGGAACACTGAAGCTTTCTTT.